What follows are 8 T cell receptor beta chains derived from one specimen sequenced in a study of prognosis after radiotherapy for stage I lung cancer. The genomic DNA TCR beta CDR3 region underwent two rounds of multiplex PCR. For every TRBV and TRBJ gene, a specific primer was used in first-round PCR. TCRdb re-called the multiplex PCR reads through MiXCR, storing one row per CDR3 protein. The top ten hold 10% to 14% of the sample, which has about 14,000 distinct CDR3 sequences, approximately 30% seen once. This specimen was PBMCs, taken before or after stereotactic body radiation therapy (not recorded which). Receptor source: a donor older than 45 with non-small cell lung cancer.

Concerning this clonotype: No conserved phenylalanine or tryptophan is present at the end of the CDR3, so a read error is the likely explanation. V gene TRBV12-3 or TRBV12-4 combines with J gene TRBJ2-2; unclear D gene. V was trimmed by 8 bases and J by 2 bases, leaving 3 bases between them. This CDR3 is built from 11 residues. DNA for the CDR3: TGTGCCAGCCATAACACCGGGGAGCTGTTTGTT. It encodes CASHNTGELFV.

A remark on this clonotype: This likely came from a read error, as a far larger clone is one base away. The V gene is TRBV6-4, the J gene TRBJ2-3, with 9 bases identical to TRBD1. The germline V gene has CDR1 MRHNA and CDR2 SNTAGT. The length of the CDR3 is 15 residues. Written as DNA, the CDR3 is TGTGCCAGCAGTTCTGGGACAGGGACCACATATACGCAGTATTTT. It is translated as CASSSGTGTTYTQYF.

This clonotype has a count of ten or more. The chain carries TRBV28 and TRBJ2-7; no clear D gene. The CDR3 extends over 15 amino acids. V lost 6 bases and J 3 bases, leaving 18 bases between the germline ends. Per germline, CDR1 MDHEN and CDR2 SYDVKM. The CDR3 region has the DNA TGTGCCAGCAGATTGACTCGCCGTCCACTCTACGAGCAGTACTTC. It codes for CASRLTRRPLYEQYF.

This clonotype was recorded at least ten times. The chain uses TRBV20-1 and TRBJ2-3; D unclear. The germline CDR1 and CDR2 sequences are DFQATT and SNEGSKA (reference sequence). The CDR3 sequence is 11 residues long. The ends were cut back, 1 base at V and 5 bases at J, with 4 bases in the middle. Written as DNA, the CDR3 is TGCAGTGCTAGAGTTCAAGATACGCAGTATTTT. Translating it yields CSARVQDTQYF.

This clonotype was observed at least ten times. The chain recombines TRBV5-8 with TRBJ2-7, with D perhaps TRBD1 or TRBD2 (5 bases each). There are 15 residues in the CDR3. Germline V gives CDR1 SGHTS, CDR2 YDEGEE. V lost 6 bases and J lost 2, with 18 bases in between. CDR3 nucleotides: TGTGCCAGCACAAGACGGGGCTCCGGGACCTACGAGCAGTACTTC. Translation gives CASTRRGSGTYEQYF. Complete variable domain (other parts from reference TRBV5-8 and TRBJ2-7): EAGVTQSPTHLIKTRGQQATLRCSPISGHTSVYWYQQALGLGLQFLLWYDEGEERNRGNFPPRFSGRQFPNYSSELNVNALELEDSALYLCASTRRGSGTYEQYFGPGTRLTVT.

This clonotype is deemed medium-sized (0.01 to 0.1%). The chain has TRBV19 and TRBJ1-4; D uncertain. The CDR3 contains 12 residues. CDR1 is LNHDA, CDR2 SQIVND, per germline (reference sequence). V was cut by 4 bases and J by 7 bases, with 7 bases left in between. CDR3 sequence: CASSTRIEKLFF. CDR3 nucleotides: TGTGCCAGTAGTACTCGGATTGAAAAACTGTTTTTT.

The chain employs TRBV9 and TRBJ1-6; D gene uncertain. The CDR3 has 11 residues. CDR1 and CDR2 (germline): SGDLS, YYNGEE. V was clipped by 7 bases and J by 7 bases, with 6 bases between them. CDR3 sequence: CASSPNSPLHF. Here the CDR3 DNA reads TGTGCCAGCTCCCCCAATTCACCCCTCCACTTT.

This clonotype was counted at least ten times. V gene TRBV9 combines with J gene TRBJ2-7, with 10 bases that match TRBD2. Losses at the gene ends were 0 bases for V and 4 bases for J; bases not matched to a gene: 10. The CDR3 is 17 amino acids. The germline V gene has CDR1 SGDLS and CDR2 YYNGEE. The CDR3 is CASSVEPSGSTVYEQYF. In DNA form, the CDR3 reads TGTGCCAGCAGCGTAGAGCCTAGCGGGAGTACGGTATACGAGCAGTACTTC. Full variable domain (missing parts from reference TRBV9 and TRBJ2-7): DSGVTQTPKHLITATGQRVTLRCSPRSGDLSVYWYQQSLDQGLQFLIQYYNGEERAKGNILERFSAQQFPDLHSELNLSSLELGDSALYFCASSVEPSGSTVYEQYFGPGTRLTVT.